This T cell receptor (beta chain) was documented in a study of T cell responses to AZD1222 COVID-19 vaccine. Overall study results and limits: It was only 6 or 7 AZD1222 recipients who were seropositive at baseline. Scientists sampled the repertoires only once the peak T cell response had passed. Within unmutated variant regions lay the reported targets of nearly half of spike-specific TCRs. Spike-specific TCR repertoires showed rising breadth and depth after two AZD1222 doses.

Libraries were prepared by immunoSEQ multiplex PCR; TCRdb keeps only in-frame clonotypes and omits some of them. This table has 90,000 to 110,000 clones, 82% appearing once. In regard to this clone: The antigen remains unidentified.

The sample in question was peripheral blood, obtained on day 0 of AZD1222 vaccination. The clonotype was recovered from an adult in good health.

CDR3 in DNA: TGTGCCAGCACCCTGGTTGCGGCGATAGGGGGGGCCTATGGCTACACCTTC. It translates to CASTLVAAIGGAYGYTF. The J gene is TRBJ1-2, the V gene TRBV5-5; TRBD1 is a possible D gene (6 bases). The germline gives CDR1 SGHKS, CDR2 YYEKEE (reference sequence). The V and J ends lost 6 bases and 4 bases respectively, with 25 bases between them. The CDR3 loop spans 17 amino acids.